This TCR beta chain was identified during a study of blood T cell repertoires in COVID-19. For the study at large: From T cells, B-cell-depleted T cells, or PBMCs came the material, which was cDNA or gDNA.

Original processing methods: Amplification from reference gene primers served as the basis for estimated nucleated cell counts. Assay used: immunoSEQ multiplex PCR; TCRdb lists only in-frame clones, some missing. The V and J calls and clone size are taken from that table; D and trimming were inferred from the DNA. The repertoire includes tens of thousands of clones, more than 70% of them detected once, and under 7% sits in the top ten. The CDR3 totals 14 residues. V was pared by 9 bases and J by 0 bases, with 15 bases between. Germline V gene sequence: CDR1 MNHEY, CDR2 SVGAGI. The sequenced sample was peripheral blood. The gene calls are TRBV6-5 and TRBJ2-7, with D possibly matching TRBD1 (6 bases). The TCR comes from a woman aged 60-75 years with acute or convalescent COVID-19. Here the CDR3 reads CASGGTGLSYEQYF. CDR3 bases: TGTGCCAGTGGGGGCACAGGGCTCTCCTACGAGCAGTACTTC.